This T cell receptor (beta chain) was retrieved from a study of neurological immune-mediated disorders (dated by TCRdb to the late 2010s). Study-level background: The study compared peripheral blood TCR-beta repertoires of HTLV-I-associated myelopathy (HAM/TSP) patients, multiple sclerosis patients and healthy controls using UMI-based sequencing. Technical triplicate libraries were sequenced to precisely calculate how much the frequency of each individual clone varied. The 95 to 120 TCR-beta libraries covered PBMC samples along with longitudinal samples, technical triplicates, and paired sorted CD4+ and CD8+ T-cell subsets. Of the approximately 66 subjects in the cohort, around 15 were HAM/TSP patients, around 35 were multiple sclerosis patients, and 20 were healthy controls. Results and caveats for the whole study, not just this receptor: The highest TCR clonal expansion was observed in HAM/TSP patients, whereas the lowest was observed in MS patients, even when compared with healthy controls. No identical CDR3 amino acid sequences were shared among expanded clones across subjects, suggesting private TCR-beta repertoires in all groups.

cDNA was synthesized by template-switch 5'RACE using a primer with a 10-nucleotide random unique molecular identifier that tagged each TCR transcript. Every sequencing run covered 15-18 subjects and yielded more than 160 million TCR-beta sequences. Total RNA was extracted with the RNeasy kit. Using the KAPA Real-time Library Amplification kit, TCR-beta VDJ regions were amplified with primers for the TCR constant region and the 5'RACE anchor. Sample indexes and Illumina adaptors were added in a first PCR, after which library yield was increased in a second PCR. The roughly 650 bp TCR product was size-selected on a 2% E-gel SizeSelection system after Ampure bead purification. Before pooling, library quality was assessed on a Bioanalyzer, concentration was determined with Qubit, and library quantification was performed with the Kapa Library Quantification kit. An Illumina HiSeq 2500 was used to sequence the libraries paired-end at 2 x 150 bp. To increase sequence diversity, about 25-31% phiX was spiked into each library pool. For the original study's pipeline: Quality-filtered reads were processed with the UMI-based MiGEC pipeline, and over 90% of raw TCR sequences were removed by the MiGEC pipeline during error correction. IMGT germline references were used for aligning VDJ genes, and each clonotype was defined as a unique CDR3 amino acid sequence together with its V-J genes. Clonal expansion, Shannon diversity and CDR3 relatedness (CalcPairwiseDistances, ClusterSamples) were evaluated with VDJtools, and phylogenetic trees were built with CLCbio workbench. Clones with at least 8 unique UMIs were defined as expanded, with this threshold being based on coefficient-of-variation modelling across technical triplicates. TCRdb trimmed public reads at Q25 via fastp, called clones via MiXCR and kept in-frame beta chains. Every distinct CDR3 protein forms one entry, paired with its most common genes and DNA. The V and J calls reflect TCRdb's pipeline rather than the authors' work. For this sample there are nearly 30,000 distinct CDR3 sequences; roughly a sixth appear just once. The biggest ten clones account for around 5.2% of the sample.

V is cut by 4 bases and J by 4 bases, and the space between the germline ends is 16 bases. From the cysteine up to the phenylalanine, the CDR3 has a length of 14 residues. Only the CDR3 region is kept as DNA, spanning 42 bases read in frame from base 1. Reading the germline V gene (reference sequence) gives CDR1 DFQATT and CDR2 SNEGSKA. The sample's time point label is to be understood as: technical triplicate 3. For the sorted-subset TCR libraries, the starting material was about 1 million sorted CD4+ or CD8+ T cells. Peripheral blood was subjected to Ficoll-Hypaque density gradient centrifugation to isolate PBMCs, which were then cryopreserved in liquid nitrogen. The study also sequenced paired sorted CD4+ and CD8+ subsets from healthy controls, HAM/TSP patients and MS patients. This clonotype occurred many times. The antigen it binds to is not known. No much larger clone exists at a distance of one base, and base qualities are not known.

The chain was built from TRBV20-1 and TRBJ1-2; no D gene can be assigned with confidence. The source material was CD4+ T cells from blood. The origin of this receptor is a female donor with HTLV-1-associated myelopathy (HAM/TSP). CDR3 region: CSATRAGEVYGYTF. The DNA sequence is as follows: TGCAGTGCTACCCGGGCCGGGGAGGTCTATGGCTACACCTTC.